The source of this TCR beta chain is a study of blood T cell repertoires in COVID-19. For the study at large: Collection of acute and convalescent COVID-19 samples took place in the United States, Italy and Spain.

Authors' processing steps: Reference gene primer amplification yielded estimated nucleated cell counts. Profiling relied on immunoSEQ multiplex PCR, and the TCRdb table lists in-frame clones only, not all of them. D and trimming come from the DNA, and the V and J calls and clone size come from that table. The sample holds just over 250,000 clones; 86% are singletons and the top ten take around 9.1%. V shed 3 bases, J shed 7 bases, and the junction held 2 bases outside the gene matches. This CDR3 comprises 12 residues. Sequenced material: peripheral blood. The TCR sequence derives from a man aged 35 to 55 who had recovered from COVID-19. The gene calls are TRBV12-3 or TRBV12-4 and TRBJ2-7, with 8 bases lining up with TRBD2. The CDR3: CASSFGTREQYF. CDR3 DNA sequence: TGTGCCAGCAGTTTTGGGACTAGAGAGCAGTACTTC.